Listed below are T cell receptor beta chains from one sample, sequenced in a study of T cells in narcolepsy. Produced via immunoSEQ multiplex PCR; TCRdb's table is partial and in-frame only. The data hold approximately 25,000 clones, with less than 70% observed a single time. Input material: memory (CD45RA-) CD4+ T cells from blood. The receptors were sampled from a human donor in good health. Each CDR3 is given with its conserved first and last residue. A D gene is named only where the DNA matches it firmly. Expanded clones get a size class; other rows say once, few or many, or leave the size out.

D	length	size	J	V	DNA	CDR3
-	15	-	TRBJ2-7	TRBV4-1	TGCGCCAGCAGCCGGCCGGGGGGCCCGCTTCCCGAGCAGTACTTC	CASSRPGGPLPEQYF
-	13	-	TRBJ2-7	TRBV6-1	TGTGCCAGTGGCGGGTCCGCCTACTACGAGCAGTACTTC	CASGGSAYYEQYF
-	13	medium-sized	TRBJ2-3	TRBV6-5	TGTGCCAGCAGTGGGAACAGGGCGAATACGCAGTATTTT	CASSGNRANTQYF
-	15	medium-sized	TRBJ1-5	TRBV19	TGTGCCAGTAGTGGGGCGGGGGGTCGCAATCAGCCCCAGCATTTT	CASSGAGGRNQPQHF
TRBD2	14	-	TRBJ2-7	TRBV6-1	TGTGCCAGCAGTGGTAGCGGGAGTAGTCCCGAGCAGTACTTC	CASSGSGSSPEQYF
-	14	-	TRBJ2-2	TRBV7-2	TGTGCCAGCAGGCCTGGAGCGTTTCCCGGGGAGCTGTTTTTT	CASRPGAFPGELFF
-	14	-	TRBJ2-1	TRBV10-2	TGCGCCAGCAAGGATTTTTTGGGGGGCGGGGAGCAGTTCTTC	CASKDFLGGGEQFF
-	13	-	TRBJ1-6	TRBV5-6	TGTGCCAGCAGCACCAAACCGAATTCACCCCTCCACTTT	CASSTKPNSPLHF
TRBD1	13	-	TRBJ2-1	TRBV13	TGTGCCAGCAGCTGCGGACAGGGGGATGAGCAGTTCTTC	CASSCGQGDEQFF
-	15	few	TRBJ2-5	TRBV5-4	TGTGCCAGCGGCCCGTCGGGGGGCAGCGGAGAGACCCAGTACTTC	CASGPSGGSGETQYF
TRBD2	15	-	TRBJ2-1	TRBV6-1	TGTGCCAGCACGCCCCTCCTAGCGGGAGTTGGTGAGCAGTTCTTC	CASTPLLAGVGEQFF
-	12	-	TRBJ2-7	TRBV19	TGTGCCAGTAGGGGAGACACCTACGAGCAGTACTTC	CASRGDTYEQYF
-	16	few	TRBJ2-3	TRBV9	TGTGCCAGCAGCGTAGAGGACACCGTAGGTGGAGATACGCAGTATTTT	CASSVEDTVGGDTQYF
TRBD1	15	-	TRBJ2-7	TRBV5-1	TGCGCCAGCAGCTTGGACGGGACAGGGCCCTACGAGCAGTACTTC	CASSLDGTGPYEQYF
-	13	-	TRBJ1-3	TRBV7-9	TGTGCCAGCAGCTTCATCGCTGGAGACACCATATATTTT	CASSFIAGDTIYF
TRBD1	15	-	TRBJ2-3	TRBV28	TGTGCCAGCAGTTCGGCGACAGGGTACACAGATACGCAGTATTTT	CASSSATGYTDTQYF
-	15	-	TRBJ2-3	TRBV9	TGTGCCAGCAGCTCCTCGCGGGTTAGCGCAGATACGCAGTATTTT	CASSSSRVSADTQYF
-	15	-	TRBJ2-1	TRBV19	TGTGCCAGTACTGGGTGGGGGGCGTCCTACAATGAGCAGTTCTTC	CASTGWGASYNEQFF
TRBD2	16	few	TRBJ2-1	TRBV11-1	TGTGCCAGCAGCCAACTAGCGGGGGGTTTTACGAATGAGCAGTTCTTC	CASSQLAGGFTNEQFF
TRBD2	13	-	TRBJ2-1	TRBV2	TGTGCCAGCAGGAGCGGGGGGGCCGATGAGCAGTTCTTC	CASRSGGADEQFF
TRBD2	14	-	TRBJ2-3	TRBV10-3	TGTGCCATCAGTGAGACAACTAGCGGTGGTACGCAGTATTTT	CAISETTSGGTQYF
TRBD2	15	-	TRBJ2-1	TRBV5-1	TGCGCCAGCAGCTTCCAGAGCGGGGGCTACAATGAGCAGTTCTTC	CASSFQSGGYNEQFF
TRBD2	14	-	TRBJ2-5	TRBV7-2	TGTGCCAGCAGCCCGAGCGGGGGGACGGAGACCCAGTACTTC	CASSPSGGTETQYF
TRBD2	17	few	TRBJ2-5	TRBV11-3	TGTGCCAGCAGCTTACAACGAGGGCTAGCGGTTCAAGAGACCCAGTACTTC	CASSLQRGLAVQETQYF
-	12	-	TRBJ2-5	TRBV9	TGTGCCAGCTCGAGGGGGAGCGAGACCCAGTACTTC	CASSRGSETQYF
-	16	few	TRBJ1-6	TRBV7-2	TGTGCCAGCAGCTTCCCCAGCAGGATCTATAATTCACCCCTCCACTTT	CASSFPSRIYNSPLHF